This T cell receptor (beta chain) was found in a study of cytomegalovirus exposure and HLA in healthy donors. Primers: 60 Vbeta forward and 13 Jbeta reverse. Profiling relied on immunoSEQ multiplex PCR, and the TCRdb table lists in-frame clones only, not all of them. The profile shows more than 95,000 clones, approximately 80% of them singletons. With regard to this clone: What it recognizes is unknown.

Study observations and caveats: The study designated 164 TCR beta chains cytomegalovirus-associated. According to a later analysis, donors in an Asian-associated ancestry cluster reportedly had fewer N-insertions than the roughly 640-donor mean.

From germline, CDR1 is SGHDN and CDR2 FVKESK. The V gene lost 0 bases and the J gene lost 4 bases, with 6 bases spanning the gap. The CDR3 extends over 13 amino acids. The sequence derives from a woman in her forties in good health and CMV-seronegative. Sequenced material: PBMCs. The chain combines TRBV14 with TRBJ1-2; unclear D gene. CDR3 loop: CASSQDRIYGYTF. Written as DNA, the CDR3 is TGTGCCAGCAGCCAAGACAGGATCTATGGCTACACCTTC.